A single sample is the source of the 14 T cell receptor beta chains below, sequenced in a study of T cells expressing NK-cell markers. For each CDR3 protein, TCRdb gives one entry from its re-call of the 5' RACE reads, without DNA. This table holds over 150,000 distinct CDR3 sequences. Input material: blood T cells: a sorted CD56 or NKG2C T cell subset, CD4+ or CD8+ T cells, or bulk PBMC T cells (not recorded which). All receptors derive from a woman aged 45-65 years in good health.

The gene calls are TRBV5-1 and TRBJ2-3. CDR3 length: 14 amino acids. The germline V gene encodes CDR1 SGHRS and CDR2 YFSETQ. CDR3: CASSLESVTDTQYF.

The chain carries TRBV7-9 and TRBJ1-6. Germline V gives CDR1 SEHNR, CDR2 FQNEAQ (reference sequence). This CDR3 region has 13 residues. The CDR3 reads CASSVLGNSPLHF.

The chain uses TRBV9 and TRBJ2-3; TCRdb designates TRBD1, a call that cannot be tested without DNA. The CDR3 is 14 residues long. Germline V gene sequence: CDR1 SGDLS, CDR2 YYNGEE. CDR3 in amino acids: CASSVWGRSDTQYF.

The rearrangement uses TRBV12-3 or TRBV12-4 and TRBJ1-2. The CDR3 runs 14 residues. The CDR3 reads CASSWEGGKYGYTF.

V usage is TRBV19 and J usage is TRBJ1-1; the D call of TRBD1 rests on TCRdb alone, since no DNA is present to check it. The CDR3 runs to 14 residues. Germline V CDR1 and CDR2: LNHDA, SQIVND (reference sequence). This chain's CDR3 is CASKNRGVNTEAFF. Full variable domain (remainder filled in from reference TRBV19 and TRBJ1-1): DGGITQSPKYLFRKEGQNVTLSCEQNLNHDAMYWYRQDPGQGLRLIYYSQIVNDFQKGDIAEGYSVSREKKESFPLTVTSAQKNPTAFYLCASKNRGVNTEAFFGQGTRLTVV.

The chain combines TRBV11-2 with TRBJ2-3. From germline, CDR1 is SGHAT and CDR2 FQNNGV. CDR3 length equals 12 residues. The CDR3 spells CASSGGTDTQYF.

This rearrangement joins TRBV16 to TRBJ1-1; there is no DNA to check the TCRdb D call of TRBD1. Germline V lookup: CDR1 KGHSY, CDR2 FQNENV. The CDR3 consists of 16 residues. CDR3 sequence: CASSQSIGDRNTEAFF.

The CDR3 loop is CASSLLGTEQFF. The J gene is TRBJ2-1, the V gene TRBV27; TCRdb's assignment of TRBD2 cannot be checked, as there is no DNA. CDR3 size: 12 residues. Germline-derived CDR1 and CDR2 are MNHEY and SMNVEV (reference sequence).

The V call is TRBV5-1, the J call TRBJ2-1; TCRdb calls TRBD2, which cannot be checked without DNA. The CDR3 totals 16 residues. CDR1 is SGHRS, CDR2 YFSETQ, per germline. The CDR3 sequence: CASSLIVSGGNNEQFF.

The chain recombines TRBV20-1 with TRBJ2-7. The germline CDR1 and CDR2 sequences are DFQATT and SNEGSKA (reference sequence). The CDR3 consists of 13 residues. The CDR3 protein is CSAAPGTSYEQYF.

The chain couples TRBV7-9 to TRBJ1-5; TCRdb lists TRBD1, though no DNA is available to test this call. This CDR3 region has 16 residues. Germline assignment: CDR1 SEHNR and CDR2 FQNEAQ (reference sequence). CDR3: CASSGRDRAHNQPQHF.

This rearrangement joins TRBV6-5 to TRBJ2-3; TCRdb's D call of TRBD2 is untestable without DNA. The CDR3 has 15 amino acids. The germline gives CDR1 MNHEY, CDR2 SVGAGI. Here the CDR3 reads CASTRAGENTDTQYF.

The V and J genes are TRBV12-3 or TRBV12-4 and TRBJ2-3. The CDR3 has 15 amino acids. CDR3 residues: CASSLAGPSTDTQYF.

The chain links TRBV5-1 to TRBJ2-7. The CDR3 has 14 amino acids. Germline CDR1 and CDR2: SGHRS and YFSETQ. The CDR3 sequence: CASATYPSSYEQYF.